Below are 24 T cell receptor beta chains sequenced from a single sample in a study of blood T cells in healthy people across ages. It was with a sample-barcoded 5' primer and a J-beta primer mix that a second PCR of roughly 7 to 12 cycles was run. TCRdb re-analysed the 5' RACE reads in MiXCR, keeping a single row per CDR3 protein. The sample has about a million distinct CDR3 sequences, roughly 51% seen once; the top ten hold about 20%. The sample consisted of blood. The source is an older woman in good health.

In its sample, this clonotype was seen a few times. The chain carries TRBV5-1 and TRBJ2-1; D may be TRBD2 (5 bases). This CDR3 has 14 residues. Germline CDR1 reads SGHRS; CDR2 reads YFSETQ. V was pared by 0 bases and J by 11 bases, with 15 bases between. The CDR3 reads CASSLAGTGDKQFF. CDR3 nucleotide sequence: TGCGCCAGCAGCTTGGCTGGAACCGGGGATAAGCAGTTCTTC.

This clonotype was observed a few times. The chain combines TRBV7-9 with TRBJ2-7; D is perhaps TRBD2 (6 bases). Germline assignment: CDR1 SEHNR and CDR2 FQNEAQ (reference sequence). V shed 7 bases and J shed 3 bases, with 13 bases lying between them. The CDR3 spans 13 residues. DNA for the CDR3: TGTGCCAGCATGGAGGGTGGAAGCTACGAGCAGTACTTC. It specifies CASMEGGSYEQYF.

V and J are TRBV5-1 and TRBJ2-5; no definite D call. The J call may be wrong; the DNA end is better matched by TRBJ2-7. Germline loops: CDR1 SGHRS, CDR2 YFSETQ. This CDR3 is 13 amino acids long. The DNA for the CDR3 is TGCGCCAGCAGCTTAGTCAGATCGAACGAGCAGTACTTC. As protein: CASSLVRSNEQYF.

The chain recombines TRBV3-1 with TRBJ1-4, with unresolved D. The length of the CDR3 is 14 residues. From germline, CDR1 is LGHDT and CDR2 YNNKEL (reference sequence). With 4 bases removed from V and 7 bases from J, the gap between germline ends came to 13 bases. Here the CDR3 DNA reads TGTGCCAGCAGCCCGGCGGGCCGAAGTGAAAAACTGTTTTTT. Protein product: CASSPAGRSEKLFF.

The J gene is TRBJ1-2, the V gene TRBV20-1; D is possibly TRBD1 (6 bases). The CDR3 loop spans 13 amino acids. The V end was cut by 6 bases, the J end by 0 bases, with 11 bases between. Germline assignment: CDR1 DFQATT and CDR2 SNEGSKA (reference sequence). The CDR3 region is CSANRAANYGYTF. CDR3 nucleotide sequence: TGCAGTGCGAACAGGGCAGCTAACTATGGCTACACCTTC.

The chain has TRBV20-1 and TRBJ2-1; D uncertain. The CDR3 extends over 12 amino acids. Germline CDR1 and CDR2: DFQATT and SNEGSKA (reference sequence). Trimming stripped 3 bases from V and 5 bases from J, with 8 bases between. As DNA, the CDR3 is TGCAGTGCTAGTGAAGGCAACAATGAGCAGTTCTTC. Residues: CSASEGNNEQFF.

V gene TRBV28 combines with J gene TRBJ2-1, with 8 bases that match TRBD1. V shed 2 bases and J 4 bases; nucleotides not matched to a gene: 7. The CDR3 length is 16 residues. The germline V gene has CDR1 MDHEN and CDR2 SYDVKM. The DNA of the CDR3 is TGTGCCAGCAGTTTAGGTAGACAGGGGCTGTACAATGAGCAGTTCTTC. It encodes CASSLGRQGLYNEQFF.

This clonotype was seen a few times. As DNA, the CDR3 is TGTGCCAGCAGCTTAGAACCAGGCAATCAGCCCCAGCATTTT. Protein product: CASSLEPGNQPQHF. The rearrangement uses TRBV11-2 and TRBJ1-5; no clear D. There are 14 residues in the CDR3. Per germline, CDR1 SGHAT and CDR2 FQNNGV. Trimming cost V 0 bases and J 2 bases, with 5 bases left between them.

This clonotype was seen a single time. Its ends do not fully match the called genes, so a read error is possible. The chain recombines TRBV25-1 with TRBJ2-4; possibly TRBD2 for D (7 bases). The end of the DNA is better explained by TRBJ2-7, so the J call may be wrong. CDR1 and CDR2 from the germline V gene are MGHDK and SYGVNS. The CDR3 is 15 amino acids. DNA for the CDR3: TGTGCCTGCAGCCTAGGGGGGACTACGGCCTACGAGCAGTACTTC. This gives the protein CACSLGGTTAYEQYF.

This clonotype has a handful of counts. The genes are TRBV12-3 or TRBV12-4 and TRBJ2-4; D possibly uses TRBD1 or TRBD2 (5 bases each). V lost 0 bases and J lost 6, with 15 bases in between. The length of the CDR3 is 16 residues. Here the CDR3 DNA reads TGTGCCAGCAGTTTAGCTGCGACACATGGGGGAAACATTCAGTACTTC. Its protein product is CASSLAATHGGNIQYF.

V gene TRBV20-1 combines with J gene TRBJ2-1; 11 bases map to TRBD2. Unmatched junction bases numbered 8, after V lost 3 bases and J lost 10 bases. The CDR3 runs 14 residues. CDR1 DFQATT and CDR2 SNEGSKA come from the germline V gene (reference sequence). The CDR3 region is CSARTSGAPGEQFF. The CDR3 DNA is TGCAGTGCTAGGACTAGCGGGGCCCCTGGGGAGCAGTTCTTC.

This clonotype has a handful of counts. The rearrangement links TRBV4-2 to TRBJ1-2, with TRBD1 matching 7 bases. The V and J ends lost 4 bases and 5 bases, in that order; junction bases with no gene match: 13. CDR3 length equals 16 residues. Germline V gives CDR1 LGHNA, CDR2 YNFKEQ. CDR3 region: CASSRKMGQTVYGYTF. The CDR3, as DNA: TGTGCCAGCAGCCGCAAAATGGGACAGACCGTTTATGGCTACACCTTC.

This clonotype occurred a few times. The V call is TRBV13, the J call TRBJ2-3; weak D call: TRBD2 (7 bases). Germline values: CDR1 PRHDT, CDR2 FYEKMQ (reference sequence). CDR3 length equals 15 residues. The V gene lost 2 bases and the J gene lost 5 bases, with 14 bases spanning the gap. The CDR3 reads CASSLWGGAEDTQYF. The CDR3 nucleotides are TGTGCCAGCAGCTTATGGGGGGGCGCGGAAGATACGCAGTATTTT.

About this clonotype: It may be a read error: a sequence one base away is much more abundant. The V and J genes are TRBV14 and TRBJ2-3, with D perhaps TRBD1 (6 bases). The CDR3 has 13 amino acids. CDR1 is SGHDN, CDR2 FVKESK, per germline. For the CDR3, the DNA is TGTGCCGGCAGCTTAAACAGGGCAGATACGCAGTATTTT. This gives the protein CAGSLNRADTQYF.

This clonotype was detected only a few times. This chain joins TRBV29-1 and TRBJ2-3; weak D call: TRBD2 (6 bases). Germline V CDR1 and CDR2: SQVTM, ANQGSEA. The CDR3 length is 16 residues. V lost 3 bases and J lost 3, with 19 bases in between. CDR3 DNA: TGCAGCGTTGATGGCGGGACTCGGGATTCTACAGATACGCAGTATTTT. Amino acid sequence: CSVDGGTRDSTDTQYF.

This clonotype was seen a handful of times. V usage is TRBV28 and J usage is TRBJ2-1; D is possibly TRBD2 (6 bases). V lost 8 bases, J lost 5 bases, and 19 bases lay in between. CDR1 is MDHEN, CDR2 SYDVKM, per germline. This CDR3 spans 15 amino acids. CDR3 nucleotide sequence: TGTGCCAGCCCACTAGGTGCACTAGCCAACAATGAGCAGTTCTTC. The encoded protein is CASPLGALANNEQFF.

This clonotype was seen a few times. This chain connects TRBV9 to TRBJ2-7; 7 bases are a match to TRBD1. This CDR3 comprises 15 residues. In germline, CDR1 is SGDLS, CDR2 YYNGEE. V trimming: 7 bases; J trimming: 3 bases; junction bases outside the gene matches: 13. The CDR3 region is CASARTGTDLYEQYF. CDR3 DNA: TGTGCCAGCGCACGAACCGGGACAGACCTCTACGAGCAGTACTTC.

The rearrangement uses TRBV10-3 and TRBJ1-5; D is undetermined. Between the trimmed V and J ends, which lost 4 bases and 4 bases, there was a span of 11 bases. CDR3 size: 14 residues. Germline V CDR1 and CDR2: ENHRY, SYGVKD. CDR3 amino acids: CAISASQVNQPQHF. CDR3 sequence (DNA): TGTGCCATCAGTGCGTCGCAGGTGAATCAGCCCCAGCATTTT.

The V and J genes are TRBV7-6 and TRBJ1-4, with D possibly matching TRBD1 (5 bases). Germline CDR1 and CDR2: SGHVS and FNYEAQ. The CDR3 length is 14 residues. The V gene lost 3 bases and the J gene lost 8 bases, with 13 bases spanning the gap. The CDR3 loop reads CASSLGGAGEKLFF. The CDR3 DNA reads TGTGCCAGCAGCTTGGGAGGGGCGGGAGAAAAACTGTTTTTT.

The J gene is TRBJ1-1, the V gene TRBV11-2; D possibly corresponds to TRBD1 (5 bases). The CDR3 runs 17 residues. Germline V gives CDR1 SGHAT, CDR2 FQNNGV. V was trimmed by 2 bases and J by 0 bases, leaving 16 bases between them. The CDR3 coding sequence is TGTGCCAGCAGCTTAAGCTTCCAGGGATCAGTGAACACTGAAGCTTTCTTT. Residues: CASSLSFQGSVNTEAFF. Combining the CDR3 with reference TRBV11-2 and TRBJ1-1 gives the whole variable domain EAGVAQSPRYKIIEKRQSVAFWCNPISGHATLYWYQQILGQGPKLLIQFQNNGVVDDSQLPKDRFSAERLKGVDSTLKIQPAKLEDSAVYLCASSLSFQGSVNTEAFFGQGTRLTVV.

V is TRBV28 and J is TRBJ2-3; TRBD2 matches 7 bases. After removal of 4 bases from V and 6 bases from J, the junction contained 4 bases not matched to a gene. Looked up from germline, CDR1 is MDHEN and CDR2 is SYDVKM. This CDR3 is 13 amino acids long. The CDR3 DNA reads TGTGCCAGCAGTTGGCGGGAGCGCGATACGCAGTATTTT. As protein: CASSWRERDTQYF.

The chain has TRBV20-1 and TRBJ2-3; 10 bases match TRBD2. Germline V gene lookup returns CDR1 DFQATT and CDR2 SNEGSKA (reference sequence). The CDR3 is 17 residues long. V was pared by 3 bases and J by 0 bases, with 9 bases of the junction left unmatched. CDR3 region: CSARWTSGGFSTDTQYF. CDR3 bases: TGCAGTGCTAGGTGGACTAGCGGAGGGTTCAGCACAGATACGCAGTATTTT.

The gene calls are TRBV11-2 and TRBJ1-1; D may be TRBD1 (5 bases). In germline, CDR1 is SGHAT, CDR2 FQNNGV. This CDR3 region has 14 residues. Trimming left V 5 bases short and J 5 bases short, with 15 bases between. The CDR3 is CASSASGLGTEAFF. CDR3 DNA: TGTGCCAGCAGCGCTTCGGGGCTTGGAACTGAAGCTTTCTTT.

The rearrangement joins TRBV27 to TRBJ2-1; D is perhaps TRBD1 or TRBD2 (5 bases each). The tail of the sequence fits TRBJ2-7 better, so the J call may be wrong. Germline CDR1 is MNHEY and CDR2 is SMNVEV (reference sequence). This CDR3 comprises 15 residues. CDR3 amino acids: CASSFRTLGANEQYF. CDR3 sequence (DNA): TGTGCCAGCAGTTTCCGTACCCTCGGGGCCAATGAGCAGTACTTC.